These 30 T cell receptor beta chains were all obtained from the same sample, sequenced in a study of blood T cells in healthy people across ages. Next came a second PCR, run for about 7 to 11 cycles, which used a sample-barcoded 5' primer along with a J-beta primer mix. One entry per CDR3 protein results from TCRdb running MiXCR on the 5' RACE reads. The data contain about a million distinct CDR3 sequences, approximately 49% of them singletons. Sequencing was performed on blood. Receptor source: a man between 25 and 39 years old in good health.

In this sample, this clonotype turned up a few times. The chain is built from TRBV9 and TRBJ2-7; D is perhaps TRBD1 or TRBD2 (6 bases each). The ends were cut back, 4 bases at V and 2 bases at J, with 16 bases in the middle. This CDR3 is built from 15 residues. Per the germline V gene, CDR1 is SGDLS and CDR2 is YYNGEE. CDR3: CASSPGGQIPYEQYF. CDR3 nucleotides: TGTGCCAGCAGCCCTGGGGGGCAGATCCCCTACGAGCAGTACTTC.

This clonotype was recorded many times. One end of the junction is discordant with germline, which a read error may explain. The J gene is TRBJ2-3, the V gene TRBV5-1; TRBD1 matches at 8 bases. The CDR3 length is 13 residues. The germline gives CDR1 SGHRS, CDR2 YFSETQ. The CDR3 nucleotides are TGTGCCAGCAGTTTGACAGGGGCAGATACGCAGTATTTT. Its protein is CASSLTGADTQYF.

The chain couples TRBV20-1 to TRBJ2-5, with 9 nucleotides matching TRBD2. Trimming cost V 1 base and J 4 bases; bases outside gene matches: 16. This CDR3 contains 18 residues. Germline CDR1 and CDR2: DFQATT and SNEGSKA (reference sequence). CDR3: CSARAPAGGKQMGETQYF. The DNA of the CDR3 is TGCAGTGCTAGAGCACCAGCGGGGGGCAAACAAATGGGAGAGACCCAGTACTTC.

V is TRBV9 and J is TRBJ1-5, with D hard to call. The V gene's germline CDR1 is SGDLS and CDR2 YYNGEE. The CDR3 has 15 residues. Trimming took 0 bases from V and 0 from J, leaving 7 bases between them. In nucleotides, the CDR3 is TGTGCCAGCAGCGTAGGGGGTGATAGCAATCAGCCCCAGCATTTT. This codes for CASSVGGDSNQPQHF. The whole variable domain, filled in from reference TRBV9 and TRBJ1-5, reads DSGVTQTPKHLITATGQRVTLRCSPRSGDLSVYWYQQSLDQGLQFLIQYYNGEERAKGNILERFSAQQFPDLHSELNLSSLELGDSALYFCASSVGGDSNQPQHFGDGTRLSIL.

There are a few counts of this clonotype. V gene TRBV29-1 combines with J gene TRBJ2-7, with 10 bases matching TRBD1. This CDR3 has 13 residues. V lost 3 bases and J lost 6; bases outside the gene matches: 5. The germline CDR1 and CDR2 sequences are SQVTM and ANQGSEA. The CDR3 loop reads CSVEGTGEGEQYF. In DNA form, the CDR3 reads TGCAGCGTTGAGGGGACAGGGGAAGGCGAGCAGTACTTC.

V and J are TRBV21-1 and TRBJ1-6. TRBV21-1 is described as a pseudogene. This CDR3 spans 18 amino acids. CDR3 residues: CASSGKSASAFWNSPLHF. Written as DNA, the CDR3 is TGTGCCAGCAGCGGAAAATCGGCCAGTGCGTTTTGGAATTCACCCCTCCACTTT.

The gene calls are TRBV14 and TRBJ1-4, with D maybe TRBD1 (6 bases). The V and J ends lost 3 bases and 5 bases respectively, with 13 bases between them. Germline V gene data show CDR1 as SGHDN and CDR2 as FVKESK. The CDR3 extends over 15 amino acids. The CDR3 DNA sequence: TGTGCCAGCAGCCACATCCGGGACACAAATGAAAAACTGTTTTTT. Translated, it gives CASSHIRDTNEKLFF.

The CDR3 loop reads CASLSGRAPNEQFF. The CDR3 bases are TGTGCCAGCCTTAGCGGGAGGGCCCCCAATGAGCAGTTCTTC. This chain connects TRBV28 to TRBJ2-1, with 11 bases fitting TRBD2. The CDR3 is made up of 14 amino acids. Trimming at V came to 8 bases and at J to 6 bases, leaving 6 bases not matched to a gene. Germline V gene data show CDR1 as MDHEN and CDR2 as SYDVKM.

There are a few counts of this clonotype. The V gene is TRBV7-9, the J gene TRBJ2-1; the D is unclear. Looked up from germline, CDR1 is SEHNR and CDR2 is FQNEAQ (reference sequence). V lost 5 bases, J lost 8 bases, and 19 bases lay in between. CDR3 size: 15 residues. CDR3 coding DNA: TGTGCCAGCAGCCAAATGACCAATCCAATGGATGAGCAGTTCTTC. Its translation: CASSQMTNPMDEQFF.

As concerns this clonotype: Germline is not matched at one junction end, which may reflect a read error. The genes are TRBV3-1 and TRBJ2-1, with D possibly TRBD2 on 5 matching bases. The length of the CDR3 is 16 residues. Per germline, CDR1 LGHDT and CDR2 YNNKEL (reference sequence). The CDR3 region is CASTQSGSSSYSEQFF. The CDR3, as DNA: TGTGCCAGCACGCAGTCGGGGTCCAGCTCCTACAGTGAGCAGTTCTTC.

This clonotype was picked up a small number of times. This sequence joins TRBV28 and TRBJ1-1; tentatively, D is TRBD1 (5 bases). V gave up 5 bases and J gave up 5 bases, with 15 bases separating them. This CDR3 has 14 residues. CDR1 is MDHEN and CDR2 is SYDVKM in the germline V gene. CDR3 sequence (DNA): TGTGCCAGCAGTCCGGGACCCCTGGGGACTGAAGCTTTCTTT. Its protein product is CASSPGPLGTEAFF.

This clonotype was observed a handful of times. The chain has TRBV20-1 and TRBJ1-5; D ambiguous. Germline-derived CDR1 and CDR2 are DFQATT and SNEGSKA (reference sequence). This CDR3 is 14 amino acids long. V was pared by 0 bases and J by 2 bases, with 8 bases between. CDR3: CSAREGSGNQPQHF. The CDR3 bases are TGCAGTGCTAGAGAGGGGTCGGGCAATCAGCCCCAGCATTTT.

The CDR3 DNA follows: TGTGCCAGCAGCTTAGTTAGATGTACGCAGTATTTT. It is translated as CASSLVRCTQYF. V usage is TRBV11-2 and J usage is TRBJ2-3; D remains ambiguous. This CDR3 comprises 12 residues. The germline gives CDR1 SGHAT, CDR2 FQNNGV. V lost 1 base and J lost 8, with 7 bases in between.

The chain recombines TRBV10-3 with TRBJ2-7; D remains ambiguous. Germline V CDR1 and CDR2: ENHRY, SYGVKD. Between the trimmed V and J ends, which lost 9 bases and 3 bases, there was a span of 6 bases. This CDR3 region has 10 residues. The CDR3 here is CAIPYYEQYF. In nucleotides, the CDR3 is TGTGCCATTCCATACTACGAGCAGTACTTC.

The chain joins TRBV7-2 to TRBJ2-3; D gene unclear. The CDR3 is 15 amino acids. CDR1 is SGHTA and CDR2 is FQGNSA in the germline V gene. V shed 5 bases and J shed 7 bases, with 19 bases lying between them. The CDR3 region has the DNA TGTGCCAGCAGCCCCCTCAGGCATAAGAGCAATACGCAGTATTTT. Translated, it gives CASSPLRHKSNTQYF.

In its sample, this clonotype was seen once. This chain joins TRBV20-1 and TRBJ2-5; tentatively, D is TRBD2 (5 bases). Germline V gene sequence: CDR1 DFQATT, CDR2 SNEGSKA (reference sequence). Trimming removed 6 bases at V and 2 bases at J, with 7 bases between. This CDR3 has 11 amino acids. CDR3 coding DNA: TGCAGTGCCGGGGAGCAAGAGACCCAGTACTTC. Translated, it gives CSAGEQETQYF.

V is TRBV30 and J is TRBJ1-5; D unclear. Germline V gives CDR1 GTSNPN, CDR2 SVGIG (reference sequence). This CDR3 spans 13 amino acids. V gave up 4 bases and J gave up 6 bases, with 13 bases separating them. CDR3 bases: TGTGCCTGGAATCCGGTGCCCGGTCAGCCCCAGCATTTT. Translation gives CAWNPVPGQPQHF.

The chain links TRBV2 to TRBJ2-1; tentatively, D is TRBD2 (5 bases). This CDR3 has 15 amino acids. CDR1 and CDR2 from the germline V gene are SNHLY and FYNNEI. The ends were cut back, 2 bases at V and 1 base at J, with 9 bases in the middle. CDR3 bases: TGTGCCAGCAGTGAACCAGGAGGTTCCTACAATGAGCAGTTCTTC. It translates to CASSEPGGSYNEQFF.

V usage is TRBV7-2 and J usage is TRBJ1-5; 9 bases fit TRBD1. Trimming removed 0 bases from V and 4 bases from J; junction bases left unmatched: 4. Germline V CDR1 and CDR2: SGHTA, FQGNSA. The CDR3 length is 16 residues. The CDR3 nucleotides read TGTGCCAGCAGCTTAGCGACCGGACAGGGGAATCAGCCCCAGCATTTT. Amino acids: CASSLATGQGNQPQHF.

The chain combines TRBV4-2 with TRBJ1-5, with a tentative D call TRBD1 (5 bases). Germline loops: CDR1 LGHNA, CDR2 YNFKEQ. The CDR3 length is 15 residues. Trimming removed 0 bases at V and 2 bases at J, with 8 bases between. The chain's CDR3 is CASSQDWGRNQPQHF. The DNA of the CDR3 is TGTGCCAGCAGCCAAGATTGGGGACGCAATCAGCCCCAGCATTTT.

In its sample, this clonotype was seen many times. V and J are TRBV6-5 and TRBJ2-7, with 10 bases fitting TRBD2. Per the germline V gene, CDR1 is MNHEY and CDR2 is SVGAGI. V lost 0 bases and J lost 2; bases outside the gene matches: 1. This CDR3 is built from 15 residues. This chain's CDR3 is CASSYSSGGPYEQYF. The CDR3 coding sequence is TGTGCCAGCAGTTACTCTAGCGGGGGGCCCTACGAGCAGTACTTC.

This sequence joins TRBV4-1 and TRBJ2-2; no reliable D call. The CDR3 spans 14 residues. Trimming pared 0 bases from V and 8 bases from J, leaving 10 bases between. Germline V gene data show CDR1 as MGHRA and CDR2 as YSYEKL. DNA of the CDR3: TGCGCCAGCAGCCAAGACCGGACGGCGGGGGAGCTGTTTTTT. This sequence encodes CASSQDRTAGELFF.

V is TRBV9 and J is TRBJ2-1; 12 bases are shared with TRBD2. CDR3 length: 16 residues. Losses at the gene ends were 0 bases for V and 5 bases for J; bases not matched to a gene: 3. The germline V gene has CDR1 SGDLS and CDR2 YYNGEE. The CDR3 region is CASSVVSSGGDNEQFF. CDR3 nucleotide sequence: TGTGCCAGCAGCGTAGTCTCTAGCGGGGGGGACAATGAGCAGTTCTTC.

This clonotype was seen a few times. The chain has TRBV6-5 and TRBJ1-4; D gene unclear. CDR1 and CDR2 (germline): MNHEY, SVGAGI. Trimming shortened V by 1 base and J by 5 bases, and 11 bases separated the two germline ends. The CDR3 totals 15 residues. The CDR3: CASSYYRTANEKLFF. The CDR3 DNA reads as TGTGCCAGCAGTTACTATCGGACCGCCAATGAAAAACTGTTTTTT.

This sequence joins TRBV30 and TRBJ1-2; perhaps TRBD1 as D (6 bases). The germline V gene has CDR1 GTSNPN and CDR2 SVGIG (reference sequence). The CDR3 loop spans 14 amino acids. V dropped 1 base and J dropped 5 bases, with 14 bases sitting between them. Here the CDR3 DNA reads TGTGCCTGGAGTGGTGGAGAGGGGGTGTATGGCTACACCTTC. Its translation: CAWSGGEGVYGYTF.

This clonotype was seen a handful of times. The chain has TRBV29-1 and TRBJ2-7, with D unresolved. Germline V gives CDR1 SQVTM, CDR2 ANQGSEA. CDR3 size: 14 residues. Trimming removed 6 bases at V and 3 bases at J, with 18 bases between. The CDR3: CSVLQQIKGYEQYF. DNA of the CDR3: TGCAGCGTCTTACAGCAAATAAAAGGCTACGAGCAGTACTTC.

V and J are TRBV6-5 and TRBJ2-7; TRBD1 aligns across 9 bases. The germline CDR1 and CDR2 sequences are MNHEY and SVGAGI. The CDR3 consists of 17 residues. The V and J ends lost 0 bases and 1 base, in that order; junction bases with no gene match: 7. CDR3 region: CASSYSMGQGDSYEQYF. The CDR3 nucleotides read TGTGCCAGCAGTTACTCGATGGGACAGGGAGATTCCTACGAGCAGTACTTC.

Only a few counts were recorded for this clonotype. The chain couples TRBV25-1 to TRBJ2-5; TRBD1 aligns across 7 bases. The CDR3 sequence is 16 residues long. The V and J ends lost 6 bases and 3 bases, in that order; junction bases with no gene match: 13. CDR1 is MGHDK, CDR2 SYGVNS, per germline. In DNA, the CDR3 is TGTGCCAGCAGGATTTCACTACAGGGGTATGAAGAGACCCAGTACTTC. Its protein is CASRISLQGYEETQYF.

This chain links TRBV27 with TRBJ1-2; maybe TRBD1 (5 bases). Germline CDR1 reads MNHEY; CDR2 reads SMNVEV (reference sequence). V lost 5 bases, J lost 1 base, and 11 bases lay in between. The CDR3 runs 14 residues. As DNA, the CDR3 is TGTGCCAGCAGTAGCGACAGTGGTAACTATGGCTACACCTTC. Its translation: CASSSDSGNYGYTF.

The CDR3 loop reads CASSQGTAADTQYF. The CDR3 bases are TGCGCCAGCAGCCAGGGGACCGCCGCAGATACGCAGTATTTT. The rearrangement joins TRBV4-1 to TRBJ2-3; D is possibly TRBD1 or TRBD2 (5 bases each). CDR3 size: 14 residues. The ends were cut back, 3 bases at V and 4 bases at J, with 11 bases in the middle. Germline V CDR1 and CDR2: MGHRA, YSYEKL.